The present TCR beta chain was sequenced within a study of T-cell reconstitution after alpha-beta-depleted transplantation in children. This clonotype ranks as medium-sized. The antigen is undetermined. Whole-study findings and limits: A year post-transplant, T-cell counts and diversity derived mostly from newly produced T cells. Reportedly, roughly two months post-transplant, alpha-beta T cells arose from several hundred expanded graft clones. Surviving recipient T cells and intrathymic progenitors accounted for some patients' high TCRbeta diversity at day 60.

There are 13 residues in the CDR3. V shed 1 base and J shed 3 bases, with 10 bases lying between them. Germline CDR1 is DFQATT and CDR2 is SNEGSKA (reference sequence). A TCRbeta library incorporating unique molecular identifiers was prepared. MiXCR, applied by TCRdb to the PCR reads, yields one record per CDR3 protein. The table includes 6,200 or so distinct CDR3 sequences, 14% to 15% detected once. This specimen consisted of PBMCs, obtained before TCRalphabeta/CD19-depleted stem cell transplant. The V and J genes are TRBV20-1 and TRBJ2-7, with D unresolved. This clonotype originated in a boy younger than 18 with acute lymphoblastic leukemia, due to receive a stem cell transplant. CDR3 nucleotide sequence: TGCAGTGCTAGAGGAGTCGTCCTCTACGAGCAGTACTTC. Protein: CSARGVVLYEQYF.